These 6 T cell receptor beta chains were sequenced from one sample in a study of long-term antiretroviral therapy in people with HIV. Survey-level immunoSEQ v3.0 assays were run. Measured with immunoSEQ multiplex PCR; TCRdb has only the in-frame clones, and not every one. The sample yields around 26,000 clones, 65% to 80% seen once. This specimen consisted of unsorted PBMCs, obtained 1.2 years after starting antiretroviral therapy. These receptor sequences come from a woman in her thirties or forties with HIV.

This clone was detected only once. The rearrangement joins TRBV11-1 to TRBJ1-1; a possible D gene is TRBD1 (5 bases). This CDR3 contains 16 residues. Trimming took 1 base from V and 4 from J, leaving 16 bases between them. Germline loops: CDR1 SGHAT, CDR2 FQDESV (reference sequence). CDR3 nucleotides: TGTGCCAGCAGCTTAGGTTCGGCAGGGAGGTCCACTGAAGCTTTCTTT. Amino acid sequence: CASSLGSAGRSTEAFF. The full variable domain, rest sourced from reference TRBV11-1 and TRBJ1-1, is EAEVAQSPRYKITEKSQAVAFWCDPISGHATLYWYRQILGQGPELLVQFQDESVVDDSQLPKDRFSAERLKGVDSTLKIQPAELGDSAMYLCASSLGSAGRSTEAFFGQGTRLTVV.

In nucleotides, the CDR3 is TGTGCCTGGAGTGGCGGGAATTCACCCCTCCACTTT. Its protein product is CAWSGGNSPLHF. J is TRBJ1-6 and V is TRBV30; unclear D gene. There are 12 residues in the CDR3. Trimming shortened V by 1 base and J by 7 bases, and 5 bases separated the two germline ends. Germline V gene sequence: CDR1 GTSNPN, CDR2 SVGIG (reference sequence).

The V call is TRBV2, the J call TRBJ2-2; 10 nucleotides match TRBD2. Losses at the gene ends were 6 bases for V and 8 bases for J; bases not matched to a gene: 12. Germline V gives CDR1 SNHLY, CDR2 FYNNEI. The CDR3 extends over 16 amino acids. CDR3 bases: TGTGCCAGCAGGGGAGCGGGGGGGTCCCCCATGGGGGAGCTGTTTTTT. Amino acid sequence: CASRGAGGSPMGELFF.

This rearrangement joins TRBV5-1 to TRBJ2-7, with 9 bases fitting TRBD1. Germline CDR1 and CDR2: SGHRS and YFSETQ. After removal of 4 bases from V and 6 bases from J, the junction contained 14 bases not matched to a gene. The CDR3 runs to 16 residues. The CDR3 nucleotides are TGCGCCAGCAGCCTGCATCCGGGACAGGGAACAGGCGAGCAGTACTTC. It translates to CASSLHPGQGTGEQYF.

This clone is termed medium-sized. V is TRBV7-9 and J is TRBJ2-7, with 7 positions matching TRBD1. Germline-derived CDR1 and CDR2 are SEHNR and FQNEAQ (reference sequence). The CDR3 is 14 amino acids. The V and J ends lost 5 bases and 3 bases, in that order; junction bases with no gene match: 7. The DNA for the CDR3 is TGTGCCAGCAGCGCAAGACAGGGCGGCTACGAGCAGTACTTC. Residues: CASSARQGGYEQYF. The full variable domain, its missing parts supplied by reference TRBV7-9 and TRBJ2-7, is DTGVSQNPRHKITKRGQNVTFRCDPISEHNRLYWYRQTLGQGPEFLTYFQNEAQLEKSRLLSDRFSAERPKGSFSTLEIQRTEQGDSAMYLCASSARQGGYEQYFGPGTRLTVT.

This clone was counted between two and nine times. This sequence joins TRBV7-9 and TRBJ1-1, with D uncertain. The CDR3 consists of 10 residues. V was shortened by 11 bases and J by 3 bases, with 7 bases between the two germline ends. Germline-derived CDR1 and CDR2 are SEHNR and FQNEAQ (reference sequence). DNA of the CDR3: TGTGCCTGGGGTGACACTGAAGCTTTCTTT. Translation gives CAWGDTEAFF.